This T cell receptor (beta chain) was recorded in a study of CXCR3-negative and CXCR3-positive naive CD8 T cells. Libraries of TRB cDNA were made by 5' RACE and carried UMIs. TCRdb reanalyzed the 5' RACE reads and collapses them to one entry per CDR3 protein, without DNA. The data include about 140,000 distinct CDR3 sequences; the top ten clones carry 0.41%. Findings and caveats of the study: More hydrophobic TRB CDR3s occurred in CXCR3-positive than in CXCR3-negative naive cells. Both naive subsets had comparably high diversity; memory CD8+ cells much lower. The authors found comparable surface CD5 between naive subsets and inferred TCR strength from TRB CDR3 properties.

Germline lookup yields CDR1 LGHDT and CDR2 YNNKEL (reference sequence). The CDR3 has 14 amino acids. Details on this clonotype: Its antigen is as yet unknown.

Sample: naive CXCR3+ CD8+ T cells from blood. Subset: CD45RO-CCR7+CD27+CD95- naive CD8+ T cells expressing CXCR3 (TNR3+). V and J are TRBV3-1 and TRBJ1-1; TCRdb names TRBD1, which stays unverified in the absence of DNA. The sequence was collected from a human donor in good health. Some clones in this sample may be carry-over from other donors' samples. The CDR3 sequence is CASRERGSDTEAFF. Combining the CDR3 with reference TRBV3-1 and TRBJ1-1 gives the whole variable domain DTAVSQTPKYLVTQMGNDKSIKCEQNLGHDTMYWYKQDSKKFLKIMFSYNNKELIINETVPNRFSPKSPDKAHLNLHINSLELGDSAVYFCASRERGSDTEAFFGQGTRLTVV.